Listed below are T cell receptor beta chains from one sample, sequenced in a study of blood T cell repertoires in COVID-19. Sequencing used immunoSEQ multiplex PCR; TCRdb keeps in-frame clones, though not all of them. Of fewer than 400,000 clones in the sample, around 86% are singletons; the top ten hold 3%. Sequenced material: peripheral blood. Receptors were obtained from a human donor in a cohort sampled during active COVID-19. CDR3s include the opening cysteine and the closing phenylalanine or tryptophan. The order of the fields is V gene, J gene, clone size, D gene, CDR3 DNA, CDR3 protein. The D gene is left open where the match is weak. Size values are once, few and many counts, or a class for expanded clones, and some rows have none.

>TRBV13|TRBJ2-5|.|TRBD1
TGTGCCAGCAGCTTAGGCCTAAGGGGACAGGAGACCCAGTACTTC
CASSLGLRGQETQYF
>TRBV19|TRBJ1-5|few|.
TGTGCCAGTAGTATAAGGGGTGGCAATCAGCCCCAGCATTTT
CASSIRGGNQPQHF
>TRBV5-5|TRBJ2-2|once|.
TGTGCCAGCAGTTTAATCACAACCGGGGAGCTGTTTTTT
CASSLITTGELFF
>TRBV28|TRBJ2-3|.|TRBD2
TGTGCCACTGGCGGGGGGGCCCGGACAGATACGCAGTATTTT
CATGGGARTDTQYF
>TRBV7-2|TRBJ2-1|.|.
TGTGCCAGCAGCCTCATGGGGGCCGATGAGCAGTTCTTC
CASSLMGADEQFF
>TRBV7-8|TRBJ1-4|.|.
TGTGCCAGCAGCTTAGTTGAGGCTGCAACTAATGAAAAACTGTTTTTT
CASSLVEAATNEKLFF
>TRBV9|TRBJ2-2|.|.
TGTGCCAGCACCCATGACTTTCTAACCGGGGAGCTGTTTTTT
CASTHDFLTGELFF
>TRBV5-6|TRBJ2-7|.|.
TGTGCCAGCAGCTTGGGCCCTAGCGCCTCCTACGAGCAGTACTTC
CASSLGPSASYEQYF
>TRBV4-1|TRBJ2-7|few|TRBD1
TGCGCCAGCAGCCCGACCGGGACAGGGGCAACCTACGAGCAGTACTTC
CASSPTGTGATYEQYF
>TRBV19|TRBJ2-1|.|TRBD2
TGTGCCTGCAGCGGTCGCGGGAGCTCCTACAATGAGCAGTTCTTC
CACSGRGSSYNEQFF
>TRBV10-3|TRBJ2-1|.|TRBD2
TGTGCCATCAGTGTAAGGACTAGCTTGGATGAGCAGTTCTTC
CAISVRTSLDEQFF
>TRBV11-2|TRBJ2-1|.|.
TGTGCCAGCAGCTTAGAAGCAGGCGACAACTCCTACAATGAGCAGTTCTTC
CASSLEAGDNSYNEQFF
>TRBV4-2|TRBJ2-7|.|.
TGTGCCAGCAGCCAAGATTCCCACAGGACGATCTCCTACGAGCAGTACTTC
CASSQDSHRTISYEQYF
>TRBV3-1/TRBV3-2|TRBJ1-1|.|.
TGTGCCAGCAGCCCAAGATCGGGGAGAGCTTTCTTT
CASSPRSGRAFF
>TRBV19|TRBJ2-5|few|TRBD1
TGTGCCAGTAGTACCGGGACAGGGCGGCGAGAGACCCAGTACTTC
CASSTGTGRRETQYF
>TRBV4-1|TRBJ2-7|.|.
TGCGCCAGCAGCCCTAATCTAGGCTACGAGCAGTACTTC
CASSPNLGYEQYF
>TRBV29-1|TRBJ2-5|once|TRBD2
TGCAGCGTTGTTATCGGGGGGGAAAAAGAGACCCAGTACTTC
CSVVIGGEKETQYF
>TRBV2|TRBJ1-5|.|TRBD1
TGTGCCAGCAGCCGACAGGGACAGCCCCAGCATTTT
CASSRQGQPQHF
>TRBV5-1|TRBJ2-7|.|.
TGCGCCAGCAGAATCGACGGGAGTTATCCCGCGGAGCAGTACTTC
CASRIDGSYPAEQYF
>TRBV16|TRBJ1-2|.|TRBD1
TGTGCCAGCAGCCCCCAGGGGGAAGGATATGGCTACACCTTC
CASSPQGEGYGYTF